A single sample gave rise to the 12 T cell receptor beta chains below, sequenced in a study of blood T cell repertoires in COVID-19. Sequencing used immunoSEQ multiplex PCR; TCRdb keeps in-frame clones, though not all of them. The table records over 85,000 clones, around 90% of them present only once. Sequencing input: peripheral blood. Source of these receptors: a man aged 65 to 79 with acute or convalescent COVID-19.

This clone was found many times. This CDR3 is also generated by other DNA sequences in the sample. This sequence joins TRBV12-3 or TRBV12-4 and TRBJ1-1, with no clear D. V shed 9 bases and J shed 0 bases, with 11 bases lying between them. The CDR3 covers 13 residues. CDR3 in DNA: TGTGCCAGTAGTAGCGGGATGAACACTGAAGCTTTCTTT. Translating gives CASSSGMNTEAFF.

The V call is TRBV6-5, the J call TRBJ2-5; the match to TRBD1 covers 9 bases. Trimming at V came to 8 bases and at J to 2 bases, leaving 6 bases not matched to a gene. CDR1 and CDR2 (germline): MNHEY, SVGAGI. This CDR3 region has 14 residues. For the CDR3, the DNA is TGTGCCAGCGACCACAGGGGGCGGCAAGAGACCCAGTACTTC. The encoded protein is CASDHRGRQETQYF.

CDR3 in amino acids: CASSFGQGYYNEQFF. The CDR3, as DNA: TGTGCCAGCAGTTTCGGACAGGGCTACTACAATGAGCAGTTCTTC. The rearrangement uses TRBV28 and TRBJ2-1, with 8 bases that match TRBD1. Per germline, CDR1 MDHEN and CDR2 SYDVKM. The CDR3 spans 15 residues. With 3 bases clipped from V and 3 bases from J, the junction kept 4 bases outside the gene matches.

V is TRBV11-2 and J is TRBJ1-4, with 11 bases lining up with TRBD1. This CDR3 is built from 15 residues. The germline gives CDR1 SGHAT, CDR2 FQNNGV. J gave up 6 bases and V 5 bases, and 5 bases lay outside the gene matches. The DNA for the CDR3 is TGTGCCAGCAGCCTCGGGACAGGGGGGTATGAAAAACTGTTTTTT. Protein product: CASSLGTGGYEKLFF.

The chain recombines TRBV11-2 with TRBJ2-2, with TRBD2 as a possible D gene (5 bases). The CDR3 is made up of 15 amino acids. The germline CDR1 and CDR2 sequences are SGHAT and FQNNGV. V lost 6 bases and J lost 0, with 11 bases in between. The CDR3 protein is CASSKFGTNTGELFF. The CDR3 coding sequence is TGTGCCAGCAGTAAATTCGGGACGAACACCGGGGAGCTGTTTTTT.

This clone has more than one count but fewer than ten. The chain has TRBV11-1 and TRBJ2-7, with TRBD2 matching 9 bases. The CDR3 is made up of 14 amino acids. V shed 4 bases, J shed 1 base, and the junction held 2 bases outside the gene matches. CDR1 and CDR2 from the germline V gene are SGHAT and FQDESV (reference sequence). CDR3 residues: CASSSSGASYEQYF. CDR3 in DNA: TGTGCCAGCAGCTCTAGCGGGGCGTCCTACGAGCAGTACTTC.

This clone has a single count. This chain links TRBV5-1 with TRBJ2-5, with 10 nucleotides matching TRBD2. With V trimmed by 0 bases and J by 1 base, 3 bases remained unmatched. There are 16 residues in the CDR3. CDR1 is SGHRS, CDR2 YFSETQ, per germline. The CDR3 reads CASSLEASGSQETQYF. DNA of the CDR3: TGCGCCAGCAGCTTGGAGGCTAGCGGGAGCCAAGAGACCCAGTACTTC.

This clone was seen a handful of times. This chain links TRBV5-8 with TRBJ1-1; D might be TRBD1 (5 bases). V lost 6 bases and J lost 0, with 15 bases in between. Germline assignment: CDR1 SGHTS and CDR2 YDEGEE. The CDR3 is made up of 15 amino acids. As DNA, the CDR3 is TGTGCCAGCAACCTCGCGGGACTTTTGAACACTGAAGCTTTCTTT. The encoded protein is CASNLAGLLNTEAFF. Drawing the rest from reference TRBV5-8 and TRBJ1-1, the complete variable domain is EAGVTQSPTHLIKTRGQQATLRCSPISGHTSVYWYQQALGLGLQFLLWYDEGEERNRGNFPPRFSGRQFPNYSSELNVNALELEDSALYLCASNLAGLLNTEAFFGQGTRLTVV.

This clone has just one count. V is TRBV27 and J is TRBJ2-7, with D perhaps TRBD2 (6 bases). Germline assignment: CDR1 MNHEY and CDR2 SMNVEV (reference sequence). The CDR3 is 14 amino acids. V gave up 2 bases and J gave up 7 bases, with 15 bases separating them. CDR3 in DNA: TGTGCCAGCAGTTTAACCTGGAGGGGTGCGGAGCAGTACTTC. This codes for CASSLTWRGAEQYF.

The chain recombines TRBV6-4 with TRBJ2-2; 9 bases are a match to TRBD2. The germline CDR1 and CDR2 sequences are MRHNA and SNTAGT. After removal of 3 bases from V and 0 bases from J, the junction contained 5 bases not matched to a gene. CDR3 length equals 17 residues. The CDR3 reads CASSERSGGTNTGELFF. CDR3 in DNA: TGTGCCAGCAGTGAGAGGAGCGGGGGGACGAACACCGGGGAGCTGTTTTTT.

The rearrangement joins TRBV24-1 to TRBJ2-3, with D perhaps TRBD1 (5 bases). Trimming shortened V by 4 bases and J by 1 base, and 11 bases separated the two germline ends. From germline, CDR1 is KGHDR and CDR2 SFDVKD. CDR3 size: 15 residues. The CDR3 reads CATSESKGRTDTQYF. The CDR3 DNA reads TGTGCCACCAGTGAGTCTAAGGGGCGCACAGATACGCAGTATTTT.

The rearrangement links TRBV6-1 to TRBJ2-3, with 7 bases fitting TRBD2. Trimming at V came to 3 bases and at J to 3 bases, leaving 6 bases not matched to a gene. Germline loops: CDR1 MNHNS, CDR2 SASEGT. The CDR3 contains 15 residues. CDR3: CASSDFPAGTDTQYF. CDR3 DNA: TGTGCCAGCAGTGATTTTCCAGCGGGGACAGATACGCAGTATTTT.